Following are 22 T cell receptor beta chains from one sample sequenced in a study of cytomegalovirus exposure and HLA in healthy donors. PCR employed 60 Vbeta and 13 Jbeta primers. Clones were read by immunoSEQ multiplex PCR, and TCRdb kept only the in-frame ones, dropping some. The table includes some 170,000 clones, 72% detected once. Sequencing was carried out using PBMCs. These TCRs come from a human donor in good health.

The chain joins TRBV11-3 to TRBJ2-1, with a weak D call TRBD2 (5 bases). This CDR3 comprises 14 residues. Germline V CDR1 and CDR2: SGHNT, YENEEA. V was clipped by 3 bases and J by 6 bases, with 12 bases between them. The CDR3, as DNA: TGTGCCAGCAGCTTGACGTCGGGGTTCAATGAGCAGTTCTTC. Translating gives CASSLTSGFNEQFF.

This clone has a handful of counts. This chain links TRBV4-1 with TRBJ2-7, with a possible D match to TRBD1 (6 bases). The CDR3 totals 15 residues. Per germline, CDR1 MGHRA and CDR2 YSYEKL. Deletions cut 0 bases from V and 2 bases from J, with 11 bases between. The CDR3 bases are TGCGCCAGCAGCCAAGATCATCCAGGGGCCTACGAGCAGTACTTC. It yields the protein CASSQDHPGAYEQYF.

The V gene is TRBV7-2, the J gene TRBJ1-6; D gene ambiguous. The CDR3 length is 15 residues. CDR1 is SGHTA, CDR2 FQGNSA, per germline. The V gene lost 5 bases and the J gene lost 0 bases, with 8 bases spanning the gap. The CDR3 nucleotides are TGTGCCAGCAGCCCCTCGAGCTCCTATAATTCACCCCTCCACTTT. It is translated as CASSPSSSYNSPLHF.

The V and J genes are TRBV5-4 and TRBJ1-1, with a possible D match to TRBD1 (6 bases). The CDR3 runs to 13 residues. V dropped 6 bases and J dropped 6 bases, with 15 bases sitting between them. Germline CDR1 reads SGHNT; CDR2 reads YYREEE (reference sequence). CDR3: CASTGGGVAEAFF. The CDR3 DNA reads TGTGCCAGCACGGGGGGCGGGGTGGCTGAAGCTTTCTTT.

The V and J genes are TRBV5-1 and TRBJ1-5; 8 bases line up with TRBD1. Trimming at V came to 5 bases and at J to 13 bases, leaving 14 bases not matched to a gene. CDR1 is SGHRS and CDR2 is YFSETQ in the germline V gene. The length of the CDR3 is 14 residues. CDR3 nucleotides: TGCGCCAGCAGACCGGACAGGGAGGATCCAATTCAGCATTTT. This translates into CASRPDREDPIQHF.

This clone was detected only once. The gene calls are TRBV11-3 and TRBJ2-3, with 7 bases aligning to TRBD2. The CDR3 is 16 residues long. The junction had 5 bases not matched to a gene; V was cut back by 0 bases and J by 2 bases. CDR1 and CDR2 (germline): SGHNT, YENEEA. CDR3 in amino acids: CASSLEGGGYTDTQYF. The CDR3 bases are TGTGCCAGCAGCTTAGAAGGCGGGGGATACACAGATACGCAGTATTTT.

This sequence joins TRBV2 and TRBJ2-3; TRBD2 is a possible D gene (5 bases). CDR1 is SNHLY, CDR2 FYNNEI, per germline. The length of the CDR3 is 11 residues. V gave up 5 bases and J gave up 14 bases, with 14 bases separating them. CDR3 amino acids: CASSSAGWWYF. The CDR3 region has the DNA TGTGCCAGCAGTTCGGCGGGCTGGTGGTATTTT. The whole variable domain, filled in from reference TRBV2 and TRBJ2-3, reads EPEVTQTPSHQVTQMGQEVILRCVPISNHLYFYWYRQILGQKVEFLVSFYNNEISEKSEIFDDQFSVERPDGSNFTLKIRSTKLEDSAMYFCASSSAGWWYFGPGTRLTVL.

The chain combines TRBV12-5 with TRBJ1-6; TRBD1 agrees at 7 bases. Germline CDR1 and CDR2: LGHNT and FRNRAP. This CDR3 spans 15 amino acids. With 2 bases clipped from V and 5 bases from J, the junction kept 3 bases outside the gene matches. CDR3 coding DNA: TGTGCTAGTGGTTTGACGGGACAGAATAATTCACCCCTCCACTTT. This translates into CASGLTGQNNSPLHF.

A few counts support this clone. This chain connects TRBV19 to TRBJ1-6, with 11 nucleotides matching TRBD1. This CDR3 spans 15 amino acids. J was trimmed by 5 bases and V by 7 bases; bases with no gene match: 4. Germline lookup yields CDR1 LNHDA and CDR2 SQIVND (reference sequence). The chain's CDR3 is CASKGQGGNNSPLHF. The CDR3 nucleotides are TGTGCCAGTAAGGGACAGGGGGGGAATAATTCACCCCTCCACTTT.

This chain connects TRBV6-5 to TRBJ2-7; D remains unclear. V was cut by 7 bases and J by 0 bases, with 16 bases left in between. The CDR3 contains 15 residues. Germline V gene data show CDR1 as MNHEY and CDR2 as SVGAGI. CDR3 protein: CASTPRHVSSYEQYF. The CDR3 DNA follows: TGTGCCAGCACCCCCAGACACGTAAGCTCCTACGAGCAGTACTTC.

This clone showed up just a few times. This chain links TRBV9 with TRBJ1-2; 8 bases match TRBD1. Germline assignment: CDR1 SGDLS and CDR2 YYNGEE. This CDR3 region has 14 residues. With V trimmed by 2 bases and J by 8 bases, 8 bases remained unmatched. CDR3 residues: CASSVQQGVGGYTF. DNA of the CDR3: TGTGCCAGCAGCGTCCAACAGGGGGTCGGCGGCTACACCTTC. The complete variable domain, with remaining parts taken from reference TRBV9 and TRBJ1-2, reads DSGVTQTPKHLITATGQRVTLRCSPRSGDLSVYWYQQSLDQGLQFLIQYYNGEERAKGNILERFSAQQFPDLHSELNLSSLELGDSALYFCASSVQQGVGGYTFGSGTRLTVV.

This clone was seen a handful of times. The chain carries TRBV9 and TRBJ2-5, with 9 bases identical to TRBD1. The length of the CDR3 is 14 residues. Germline V gene sequence: CDR1 SGDLS, CDR2 YYNGEE. Trimming took 2 bases from V and 4 from J; bases not matched to a gene: 3. The CDR3: CASSVGQGTETQYF. CDR3 DNA sequence: TGTGCCAGCAGCGTGGGACAGGGAACAGAGACCCAGTACTTC.

The chain recombines TRBV6-1 with TRBJ2-7; D is possibly TRBD1 (6 bases). The CDR3 consists of 15 residues. The V gene's germline CDR1 is MNHNS and CDR2 SASEGT. Trimming removed 1 base from V and 4 bases from J, with 14 bases in between. In DNA form, the CDR3 reads TGTGCCAGCAGTGAAGGTGTGGGGACACAGTACGAGCAGTACTTC. It encodes CASSEGVGTQYEQYF.

A remark on this clone: The same CDR3 arises from other DNA sequences in this sample as well. The CDR3 nucleotides are TGTGCCACCTCCCAAGCGGGGATTAACAATGAGCAGTTCTTC. Translation: CATSQAGINNEQFF. The chain couples TRBV6-1 to TRBJ2-1, with 7 bases that match TRBD2. The J segment lost 5 bases and the V segment lost 10 bases, leaving 11 bases of the junction unmatched. Germline V lookup: CDR1 MNHNS, CDR2 SASEGT. The length of the CDR3 is 14 residues.

The chain couples TRBV25-1 to TRBJ1-2; perhaps TRBD1 as D (6 bases). The CDR3 contains 15 residues. Germline loops: CDR1 MGHDK, CDR2 SYGVNS. V lost 2 bases and J lost 1, with 11 bases in between. CDR3 DNA sequence: TGTGCCAGCAGTGAACCTACAGGGCTTAACTATGGCTACACCTTC. Protein product: CASSEPTGLNYGYTF.

The chain is built from TRBV7-9 and TRBJ1-2; the D gene is possibly TRBD1 (6 bases). Trimming took 5 bases from V and 6 from J, leaving 13 bases between them. This CDR3 comprises 13 residues. Germline-derived CDR1 and CDR2 are SEHNR and FQNEAQ (reference sequence). This chain's CDR3 is CASSPGQLDGYTF. The CDR3 nucleotides read TGTGCCAGCAGCCCCGGACAGCTAGATGGCTACACCTTC.

This chain connects TRBV18 to TRBJ2-6; 10 bases match TRBD1. CDR3 length: 17 residues. The junction had 6 bases not matched to a gene; V was cut back by 3 bases and J by 4 bases. CDR1 KGHSH and CDR2 LQKENI come from the germline V gene. CDR3 nucleotide sequence: TGTGCCAGCTCACCTCGACAGGGGGCGAGCGGGGCCAACGTCCTGACTTTC. As protein: CASSPRQGASGANVLTF.

The chain combines TRBV6-5 with TRBJ1-3; D is perhaps TRBD1 (5 bases). V dropped 6 bases and J dropped 0 bases, with 12 bases sitting between them. Germline-derived CDR1 and CDR2 are MNHEY and SVGAGI. This CDR3 has 15 residues. CDR3 region: CASRRDSGSGNTIYF. The CDR3 coding sequence is TGTGCCAGCAGGCGGGACTCCGGCTCTGGAAACACCATATATTTT.

The chain is built from TRBV7-2 and TRBJ2-5, with TRBD2 as a possible D gene (6 bases). CDR1 and CDR2 (germline): SGHTA, FQGNSA. The CDR3 length is 15 residues. The V and J ends lost 5 bases and 1 base respectively, with 14 bases between them. CDR3 residues: CASSPQWGVQETQYF. CDR3 in DNA: TGTGCCAGCAGCCCGCAGTGGGGGGTCCAAGAGACCCAGTACTTC.

The chain carries TRBV27 and TRBJ1-5; D is possibly TRBD1 (6 bases). With 0 bases removed from V and 5 bases from J, the gap between germline ends came to 17 bases. The V gene's germline CDR1 is MNHEY and CDR2 SMNVEV (reference sequence). The CDR3 loop spans 17 amino acids. The chain's CDR3 is CASSLSSPGDSDQPQHF. Here the CDR3 DNA reads TGTGCCAGCAGTTTATCGTCCCCAGGGGATTCGGATCAGCCCCAGCATTTT.

This clone was detected once. The rearrangement joins TRBV29-1 to TRBJ1-5; D is perhaps TRBD1 (5 bases). The CDR3 loop spans 15 amino acids. From germline, CDR1 is SQVTM and CDR2 ANQGSEA. V was shortened by 1 base and J by 1 base, with 11 bases between the two germline ends. DNA for the CDR3: TGCAGCGTTGAAGGGGGGGGGAGAAGCAATCAGCCCCAGCATTTT. Residues: CSVEGGGRSNQPQHF.

The CDR3 region is CASTEGAAPHSPLHF. The CDR3, as DNA: TGTGCCAGCACCGAGGGAGCCGCCCCTCATTCACCCCTCCACTTT. The rearrangement joins TRBV9 to TRBJ1-6, with D unresolved. From germline, CDR1 is SGDLS and CDR2 YYNGEE. This CDR3 is 15 amino acids long. V lost 6 bases and J lost 8, with 18 bases in between.